This T cell receptor (beta chain) was documented in a study of cytomegalovirus exposure and HLA in healthy donors. Study-level results: As was reported, the classifier diagnosed cytomegalovirus status with high specificity and sensitivity. It was shown in a later analysis that HLA-associated TCR beta chains were more clonally expanded than other, equally common chains.

In the case of this clone: No antigen is known for it.

The PCR made use of 60 Vbeta and 13 Jbeta primers. Only in-frame clones appear in the TCRdb table, and some are missing; sequencing was by immunoSEQ multiplex PCR. The table includes 92,000 or so clones, roughly 63% detected once. The V segment lost 6 bases and the J segment 3 bases; nucleotides outside the gene matches: 3. The V gene's germline CDR1 is LNHDA and CDR2 SQIVND (reference sequence). The CDR3 has 13 residues. The specimen was PBMCs. The origin of this receptor is a woman between 50 and 59 years old in good health and CMV-seropositive. The chain joins TRBV19 to TRBJ2-7; TRBD1 matches 9 bases. The CDR3 DNA reads TGTGCCAGTAGAGGGGACAGGGACTACGAGCAGTACTTC. It translates to CASRGDRDYEQYF.